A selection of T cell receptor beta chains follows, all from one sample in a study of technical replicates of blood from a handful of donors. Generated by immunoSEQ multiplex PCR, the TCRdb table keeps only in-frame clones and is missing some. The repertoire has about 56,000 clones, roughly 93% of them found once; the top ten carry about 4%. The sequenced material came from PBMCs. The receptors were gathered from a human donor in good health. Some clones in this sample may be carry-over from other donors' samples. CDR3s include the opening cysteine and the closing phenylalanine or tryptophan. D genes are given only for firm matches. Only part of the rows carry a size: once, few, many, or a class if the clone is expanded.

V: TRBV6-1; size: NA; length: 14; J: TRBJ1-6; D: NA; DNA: TGTGCCAGCAGTGTTAAGGGGTTGGGATCACCCCTCCACTTT; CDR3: CASSVKGLGSPLHF
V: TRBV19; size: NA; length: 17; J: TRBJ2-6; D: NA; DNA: TGTGCCAGTAGTCAACAGGTACTTCCTCCTGGGGCCAACGTCCTGACTTTC; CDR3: CASSQQVLPPGANVLTF
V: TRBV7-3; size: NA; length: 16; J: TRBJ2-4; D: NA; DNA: TGTGCCAGCAGCTTAATGATCAGACTAGCCAAAAACATTCAGTACTTC; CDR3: CASSLMIRLAKNIQYF
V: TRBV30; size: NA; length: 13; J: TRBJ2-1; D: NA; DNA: TGTGCCCATACGGGGTGGTCCTACAATGAGCAGTTCTTC; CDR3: CAHTGWSYNEQFF
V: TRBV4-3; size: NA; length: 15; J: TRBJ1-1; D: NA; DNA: TGCGCCAGCAGCCAAGATGGAGGGAGGAACACTGAAGCTTTCTTT; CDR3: CASSQDGGRNTEAFF
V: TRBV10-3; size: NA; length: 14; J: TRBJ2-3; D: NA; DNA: TGTGCCATCAGTGGACAGGCTAGCACAGATACGCAGTATTTT; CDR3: CAISGQASTDTQYF
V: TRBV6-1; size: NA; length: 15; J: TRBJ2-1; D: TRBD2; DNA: TGTGCCAGCAGTGACTCCGGGACTAGAGTTTATGAGCAGTTCTTC; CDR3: CASSDSGTRVYEQFF
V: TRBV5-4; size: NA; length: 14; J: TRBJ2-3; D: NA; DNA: TGTGCCAGCAGCCCCGGCGGGTCCGGAGATACGCAGTATTTT; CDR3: CASSPGGSGDTQYF
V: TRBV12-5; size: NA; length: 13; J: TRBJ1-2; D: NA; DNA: TGTGCTAGTGCCCACGGGGATAACTATGGCTACACCTTC; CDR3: CASAHGDNYGYTF
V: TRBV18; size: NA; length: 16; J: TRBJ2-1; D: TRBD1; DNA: TGTGCCAGCTCATCACAGGACAGGGCTCCCTACAATGAGCAGTTCTTC; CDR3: CASSSQDRAPYNEQFF
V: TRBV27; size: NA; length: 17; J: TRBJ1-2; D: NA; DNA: TGTGCCAGCAGCCAGAGGTTTTGGACACGGGGGAGTTATGGCTACACCTTC; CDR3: CASSQRFWTRGSYGYTF
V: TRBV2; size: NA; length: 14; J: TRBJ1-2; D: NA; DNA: TGTGCCAGCAGCGAACAGGGCACTCGCTATGGCTACACCTTC; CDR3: CASSEQGTRYGYTF
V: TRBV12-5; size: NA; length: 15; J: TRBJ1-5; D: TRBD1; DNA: TGTGCTAGTGGCCCCGCCGGACAGGTTCTTCAGCCCCAGCATTTT; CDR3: CASGPAGQVLQPQHF
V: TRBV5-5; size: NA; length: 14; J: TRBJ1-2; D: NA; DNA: TGTGCCAGCAGCTTGATGACTCCTAACTATGGCTACACCTTC; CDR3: CASSLMTPNYGYTF
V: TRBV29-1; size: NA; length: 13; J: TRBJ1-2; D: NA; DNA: TGCAGCGTCATGGTCGGACAGAACTATGGCTACACCTTC; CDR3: CSVMVGQNYGYTF
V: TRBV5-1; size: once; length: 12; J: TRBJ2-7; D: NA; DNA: TGCGCCAGCAGCTTTTCTGGGAGTGAGCAGTACTTC; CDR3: CASSFSGSEQYF
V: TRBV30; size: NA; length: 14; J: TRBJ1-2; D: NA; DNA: TGTGCCTGGAGCAGATCAGCAGGAAACTATGGCTACACCTTC; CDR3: CAWSRSAGNYGYTF
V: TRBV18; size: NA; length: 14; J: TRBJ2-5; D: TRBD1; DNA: TGTGCCAGCTCACACAGGGGATTAGCAAAGACCCAGTACTTC; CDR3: CASSHRGLAKTQYF
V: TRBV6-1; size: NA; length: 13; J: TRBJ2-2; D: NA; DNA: TGTGCCAGCAGTGAAAGCCTCACCGGGGAGCTGTTTTTT; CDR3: CASSESLTGELFF
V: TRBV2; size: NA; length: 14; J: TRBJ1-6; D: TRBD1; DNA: TGTGCCAGCAGTCGACAGGGCTATAATTCACCCCTCCACTTT; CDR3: CASSRQGYNSPLHF
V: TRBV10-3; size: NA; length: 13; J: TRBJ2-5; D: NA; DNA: TGTGCCATCAGTGACGTGGGGGGAGAGACCCAGTACTTC; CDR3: CAISDVGGETQYF
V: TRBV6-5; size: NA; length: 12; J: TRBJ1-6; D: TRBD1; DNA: TGTGCCAGCAGCACAGGGGGTTCACCCCTCCACTTT; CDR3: CASSTGGSPLHF
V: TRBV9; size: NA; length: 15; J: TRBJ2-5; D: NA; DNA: TGTGCCAGCACGAATGTTGTGGGAGGTTTGGAGACCCAGTACTTC; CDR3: CASTNVVGGLETQYF
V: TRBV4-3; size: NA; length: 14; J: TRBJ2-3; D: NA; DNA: TGCGCCAGCAGCAACGGGGAAACCACAGATACGCAGTATTTT; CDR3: CASSNGETTDTQYF
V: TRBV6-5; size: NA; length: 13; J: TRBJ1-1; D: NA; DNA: TGTGCCAGCAGTTGGGAGGGGTACACTGAAGCTTTCTTT; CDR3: CASSWEGYTEAFF
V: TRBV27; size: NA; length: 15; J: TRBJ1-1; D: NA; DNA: TGTGCCAGCAGGTCAGGGGCGGGGGCGATCACTGAAGCTTTCTTT; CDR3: CASRSGAGAITEAFF
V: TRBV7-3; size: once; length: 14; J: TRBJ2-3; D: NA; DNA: TGTGCCAGCAGCCCAGGACAACGCACAGATACGCAGTATTTT; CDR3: CASSPGQRTDTQYF
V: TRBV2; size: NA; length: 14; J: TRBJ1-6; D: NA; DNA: TGTGCCAGCAGCTCCCCGGGGGACTCTTCACCCCTCCACTTT; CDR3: CASSSPGDSSPLHF
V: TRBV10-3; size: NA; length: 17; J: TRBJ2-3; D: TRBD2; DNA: TGTGCCATCAGTTTAACCGGGACTAGCGGGAGCACAGATACGCAGTATTTT; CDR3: CAISLTGTSGSTDTQYF
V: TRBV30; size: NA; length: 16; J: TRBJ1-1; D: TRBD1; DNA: TGTGCCTGGAGAACTAGGACAGGAAGAGGGAACACTGAAGCTTTCTTT; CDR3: CAWRTRTGRGNTEAFF
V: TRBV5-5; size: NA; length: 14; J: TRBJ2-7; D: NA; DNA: TGTGCCAGCAGCTTGGATTCCGGGGTTCGGGAGCAGTACTTC; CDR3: CASSLDSGVREQYF
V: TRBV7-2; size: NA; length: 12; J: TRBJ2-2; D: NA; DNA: TGTGCCAGCAGCTTAGGCACCCCAGGCCCTCCTTTT; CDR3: CASSLGTPGPPF
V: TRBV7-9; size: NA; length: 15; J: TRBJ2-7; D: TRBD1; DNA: TGTGCCAGCAGCACGGGACAGGGCCGGTCCTACGAGCAGTACTTC; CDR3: CASSTGQGRSYEQYF
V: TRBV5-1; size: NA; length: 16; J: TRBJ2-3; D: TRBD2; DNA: TGCGCCAGCAGCTTGACCGGCGGGGGTTTCACAGATACGCAGTATTTT; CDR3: CASSLTGGGFTDTQYF
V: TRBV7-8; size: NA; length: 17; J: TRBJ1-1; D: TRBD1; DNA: TGTGCCAGCAGCTTTTTTCAGGACAGGGCGCTCTACACTGAAGCTTTCTTT; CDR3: CASSFFQDRALYTEAFF
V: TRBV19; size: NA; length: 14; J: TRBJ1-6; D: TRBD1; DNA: TGTGCCAGTAGCGGACAGGGGGATAATTCACCCCTCCACTTT; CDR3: CASSGQGDNSPLHF
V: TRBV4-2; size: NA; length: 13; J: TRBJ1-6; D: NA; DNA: TGTGCCAGCAGGGGGCTAACTAATTCACCCCTCCACTTT; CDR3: CASRGLTNSPLHF
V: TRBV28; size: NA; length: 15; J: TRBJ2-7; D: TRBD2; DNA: TGTGCCAGCAGTGCCCCCGGGACTAGGAGGGACGAGCAGTACTTC; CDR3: CASSAPGTRRDEQYF
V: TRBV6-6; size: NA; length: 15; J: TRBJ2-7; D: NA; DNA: TGTGCCAGCAGTTACACCCTTCGAGGAGACTACGAGCAGTACTTC; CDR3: CASSYTLRGDYEQYF
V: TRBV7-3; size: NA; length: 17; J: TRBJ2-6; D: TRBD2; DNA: TGTGCCAGCAGCTCGACTAGCGGGGGGCTCGGGGCCAACGTCCTGACTTTC; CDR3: CASSSTSGGLGANVLTF
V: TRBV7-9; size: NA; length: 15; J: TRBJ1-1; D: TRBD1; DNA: TGTGCCAGCAGCTCGGGACAGGCCTTGAACACTGAAGCTTTCTTT; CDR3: CASSSGQALNTEAFF
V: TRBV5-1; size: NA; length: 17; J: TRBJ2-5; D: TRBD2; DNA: TGCGCCAGCAGCTTGGCCCTAAATAGCGGGGGGACAGAGACCCAGTACTTC; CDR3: CASSLALNSGGTETQYF
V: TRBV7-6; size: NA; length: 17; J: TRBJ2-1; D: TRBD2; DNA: TGTGCCAGCAGCCTCCCGGGGATGGGCGGGAGGCCCAATGAGCAGTTCTTC; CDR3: CASSLPGMGGRPNEQFF
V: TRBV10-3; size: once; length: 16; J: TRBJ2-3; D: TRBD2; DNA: TGTGCCATCAGTGAGTCGAGAAGTCGGGGGGCAGATACGCAGTATTTT; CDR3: CAISESRSRGADTQYF
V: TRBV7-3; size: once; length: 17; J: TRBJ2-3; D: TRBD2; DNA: TGTGCCAGCAGCTCATCCGAGCGGGGGGGCCTGTCAGATACGCAGTATTTT; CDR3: CASSSSERGGLSDTQYF
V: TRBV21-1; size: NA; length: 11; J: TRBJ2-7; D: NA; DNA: TGTCGAGGCAGGGGGCAGTGGGAGCAGTACTTC; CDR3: CRGRGQWEQYF
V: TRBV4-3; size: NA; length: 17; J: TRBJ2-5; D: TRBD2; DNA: TGCGCCAGCAGCCAAGAGATCCTAGCGGGGGAAGGAGAGACCCAGTACTTC; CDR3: CASSQEILAGEGETQYF
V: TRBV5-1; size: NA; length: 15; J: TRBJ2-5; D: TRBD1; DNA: TGCGCCAGCAGCAATAACGCAGGGGGTTGGGAGACCCAGTACTTC; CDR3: CASSNNAGGWETQYF
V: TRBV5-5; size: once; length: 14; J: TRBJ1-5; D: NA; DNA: TGTGCCAGCAGCCCTAGGGGGTCCCCTCAGCCCCAGCATTTT; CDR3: CASSPRGSPQPQHF
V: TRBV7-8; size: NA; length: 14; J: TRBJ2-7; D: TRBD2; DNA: TGTGCCAGCAGCTCTCTAGCGGGAGAGTTCGAGCAGTACTTC; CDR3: CASSSLAGEFEQYF
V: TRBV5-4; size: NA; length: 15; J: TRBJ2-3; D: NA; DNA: TGTGCCAGCAGCCGGGGGCGGGGGAGCACAGATACGCAGTATTTT; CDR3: CASSRGRGSTDTQYF